The 2 T cell receptor beta chains below all came from one sample that was sequenced in a study of shared clonotypes between healthy human individuals. Naive CD8 populations comprised CD45RO-negative cells positively selected for CCR7, excluding terminally differentiated effector memory CD45RA+ cells. The method was immunoSEQ multiplex PCR; TCRdb's version includes in-frame clones alone and lacks a portion of them. Found here are about 870,000 clones, 80% to 95% of them singletons; the top ten hold around 24%. The source material was naive CD8+ T cells sorted from blood. Receptors were obtained from a man under 40 in good health.

V is TRBV4-1 and J is TRBJ1-5; 7 bases are a match to TRBD1. There are 16 residues in the CDR3. Germline CDR1 MGHRA, CDR2 YSYEKL. J was trimmed by 4 bases and V by 0 bases; bases with no gene match: 6. As DNA, the CDR3 is TGCGCCAGCAGCCAAGAGGCAGGGGGATGGAATCAGCCCCAGCATTTT. It yields the protein CASSQEAGGWNQPQHF.

V gene TRBV9 combines with J gene TRBJ2-1, with 7 bases aligning to TRBD1. The CDR3 is 14 residues long. CDR1 and CDR2 from the germline V gene are SGDLS and YYNGEE. V was pared by 3 bases and J by 4 bases, with 4 bases of the junction left unmatched. The CDR3 here is CASSAGTAYNEQFF. In nucleotides, the CDR3 is TGTGCCAGCAGCGCCGGGACAGCTTACAATGAGCAGTTCTTC.